The present T cell receptor (beta chain) was sequenced within a study of blood T cells in healthy people across ages. Whole-study context: For every two T cells, template switching captured about one barcoded beta molecule.

The study drew donors from healthy Caucasian individuals in Russia aged roughly 6 to 90. The amount of total RNA extracted per sample was at least 5.5 micrograms. On this clonotype: Antigen specificity is unknown.

V trimming: 7 bases; J trimming: 7 bases; junction bases outside the gene matches: 8. CDR3 length equals 12 residues. Germline CDR1 and CDR2: SQVTM and ANQGSEA. Study-wide results and caveats: The lack of PBMC sorting stopped any conclusive naive versus antigen-experienced comparison.

The use of a sample-barcoded 5' primer and a J-beta primer mix characterized a second PCR of about 6 to 11 cycles. TCRdb independently ran MiXCR on the 5' RACE reads; one entry per CDR3 protein. The sample includes some 750,000 distinct CDR3 sequences, over 20% of them seen just once. The chain employs TRBV29-1 and TRBJ2-3; 7 positions match TRBD1. Sequencing input: blood. The clonotype was recovered from a man aged 65 to 85 in good health. This CDR3 reads CSDRQGENTQYF. CDR3 DNA sequence: TGCAGCGACAGACAGGGAGAGAATACGCAGTATTTT.